The 26 T cell receptor beta chains given below trace back to one sample, sequenced in a study of cytomegalovirus exposure and HLA in healthy donors. With 60 Vbeta and 13 Jbeta primers, the PCR was carried out. The assay was immunoSEQ multiplex PCR, and TCRdb's table has in-frame clones only and misses some. The sample totals 150,000 or so clones. The sample taken for sequencing was PBMCs. These receptors all stem from a woman aged 50 to 60 in good health and CMV-seronegative.

V and J are TRBV18 and TRBJ2-5, with D perhaps TRBD2 (5 bases). The V end was cut by 5 bases, the J end by 2 bases, with 21 bases between. CDR1 and CDR2 from the germline V gene are KGHSH and LQKENI. The CDR3 length is 17 residues. CDR3 bases: TGTGCCAGCTCAGCAAATCCGGGCCCGGGAACGCAAGAGACCCAGTACTTC. Protein product: CASSANPGPGTQETQYF.

The chain combines TRBV6-5 with TRBJ1-1; D is possibly TRBD1 (5 bases). CDR3 length: 13 residues. The V gene's germline CDR1 is MNHEY and CDR2 SVGAGI. V was pared by 6 bases and J by 5 bases, with 13 bases between. CDR3 DNA: TGTGCCAGCAGCCCCGTCAGGGTTACTGAAGCTTTCTTT. Protein sequence: CASSPVRVTEAFF.

This chain links TRBV25-1 with TRBJ1-1; D gene uncertain. Germline V CDR1 and CDR2: MGHDK, SYGVNS. The CDR3 has 14 amino acids. V was cut by 1 base and J by 3 bases, with 9 bases left in between. The CDR3 nucleotides read TGTGCCAGCAGTGAATCGACACCGGACACTGAAGCTTTCTTT. It encodes CASSESTPDTEAFF.

The chain links TRBV4-1 to TRBJ1-5; D may be TRBD1 (6 bases). Germline V CDR1 and CDR2: MGHRA, YSYEKL. The CDR3 has 16 residues. Deletions cut 0 bases from V and 2 bases from J, with 11 bases between. The CDR3 sequence: CASSQERGGGNQPQHF. The CDR3 nucleotides are TGCGCCAGCAGCCAAGAGAGAGGGGGTGGCAATCAGCCCCAGCATTTT.

CDR3 sequence: CASSLDRPSTDTQYF. DNA of the CDR3: TGTGCCAGCAGCTTGGACAGACCTAGCACAGATACGCAGTATTTT. The chain employs TRBV5-5 and TRBJ2-3; D is unclear. Germline V gene data show CDR1 as SGHKS and CDR2 as YYEKEE (reference sequence). This CDR3 has 15 residues. Trimming took off 0 bases at V and 0 bases at J, with 8 bases between the two ends.

V usage is TRBV7-9 and J usage is TRBJ1-5; 9 nucleotides match TRBD1. CDR3 size: 14 residues. From germline, CDR1 is SEHNR and CDR2 FQNEAQ (reference sequence). Trimming took 3 bases from V and 7 from J; bases not matched to a gene: 4. As DNA, the CDR3 is TGTGCCAGCAGCTTCGGACAGGGGAAACAGCCCCAGCATTTT. Residues: CASSFGQGKQPQHF.

This chain uses TRBV6-1 with TRBJ2-1; 7 positions agree with TRBD1. The CDR3 consists of 17 residues. Unmatched junction bases numbered 12, after V lost 4 bases and J lost 3 bases. Germline V gene lookup returns CDR1 MNHNS and CDR2 SASEGT. CDR3 bases: TGTGCCAGCAGTGCAGGATACGGGACAGCTAGCTACAATGAGCAGTTCTTC. Translated: CASSAGYGTASYNEQFF.

The chain employs TRBV5-1 and TRBJ2-7; D possibly corresponds to TRBD2 (6 bases). Deletions cut 4 bases from V and 2 bases from J, with 13 bases between. Per germline, CDR1 SGHRS and CDR2 YFSETQ. CDR3 length: 14 amino acids. The CDR3 reads CASSRSGGAYEQYF. CDR3 in DNA: TGCGCCAGCAGCCGTTCCGGGGGAGCCTACGAGCAGTACTTC.

This chain joins TRBV30 and TRBJ2-5, with 9 bases fitting TRBD2. The CDR3 runs to 16 residues. Losses at the gene ends were 5 bases for V and 7 bases for J; bases not matched to a gene: 17. Germline-derived CDR1 and CDR2 are GTSNPN and SVGIG (reference sequence). CDR3 loop: CAWVSSGSEKARTQYF. The CDR3 DNA reads as TGTGCCTGGGTCAGTAGCGGGAGTGAGAAGGCTCGGACCCAGTACTTC. Full variable domain (rest looked up from reference TRBV30 and TRBJ2-5): SQTIHQWPATLVQPVGSPLSLECTVEGTSNPNLYWYRQAAGRGLQLLFYSVGIGQISSEVPQNLSASRPQDRQFILSSKKLLLSDSGFYLCAWVSSGSEKARTQYFGPGTRLLVL.

This chain connects TRBV29-1 to TRBJ1-5, with a possible D match to TRBD1 (5 bases). Germline V CDR1 and CDR2: SQVTM, ANQGSEA. The CDR3 is 10 residues long. V was cut by 8 bases and J by 13 bases, with 15 bases left in between. The CDR3 DNA follows: TGCAGCCTCGCGGGGGGGGAACAGCATTTT. This encodes CSLAGGEQHF.

This chain joins TRBV5-6 and TRBJ2-3, with 7 bases that match TRBD1. The CDR3 consists of 14 residues. V lost 3 bases to trimming and J lost 6 bases; unmatched junction nucleotides: 7. In germline, CDR1 is SGHDT, CDR2 YYEEEE. CDR3 DNA: TGTGCCAGCAGCTCAGGGGGAACTGACGATACGCAGTATTTT. Translated: CASSSGGTDDTQYF.

V is TRBV6-4 and J is TRBJ2-2; 7 bases map to TRBD2. Trimming at V came to 8 bases and at J to 3 bases, leaving 9 bases not matched to a gene. Germline V gene sequence: CDR1 MRHNA, CDR2 SNTAGT. There are 15 residues in the CDR3. CDR3 in amino acids: CASAPASGYTGELFF. CDR3 bases: TGTGCCAGCGCCCCGGCTAGCGGATACACCGGGGAGCTGTTTTTT.

This sequence joins TRBV7-2 and TRBJ2-3; 8 bases match TRBD2. The CDR3 length is 16 residues. The V segment lost 5 bases and the J segment 5 bases; nucleotides outside the gene matches: 12. Germline assignment: CDR1 SGHTA and CDR2 FQGNSA. Written as DNA, the CDR3 is TGTGCCAGCAGCCATTTGACAGCGGGAGTCGGAGATACGCAGTATTTT. Amino acids: CASSHLTAGVGDTQYF.

The V and J genes are TRBV5-1 and TRBJ2-3, with 10 bases identical to TRBD1. With V trimmed by 0 bases and J by 4 bases, 8 bases remained unmatched. The germline CDR1 and CDR2 sequences are SGHRS and YFSETQ. There are 17 residues in the CDR3. CDR3 nucleotide sequence: TGCGCCAGCAGCTTGGGCTCCGGGACAGGGGCCGCAGATACGCAGTATTTT. Its protein is CASSLGSGTGAADTQYF.

The V and J genes are TRBV9 and TRBJ1-5; the D gene is possibly TRBD1 (5 bases). The germline V and J ends were trimmed by 3 bases and 3 bases, with 10 bases remaining between them. Germline assignment: CDR1 SGDLS and CDR2 YYNGEE. The CDR3 length is 14 residues. The CDR3 reads CASSDGQVNQPQHF. The CDR3, as DNA: TGTGCCAGCAGCGACGGACAAGTCAATCAGCCCCAGCATTTT.

This rearrangement joins TRBV28 to TRBJ2-7; 9 nucleotides match TRBD2. CDR3 size: 17 residues. Germline CDR1 MDHEN, CDR2 SYDVKM. The V gene end was trimmed by 2 bases and the J gene end by 2 bases; junction bases not matched to a gene: 10. CDR3 region: CASSLPAGGRAPYEQYF. In nucleotides, the CDR3 is TGTGCCAGCAGTTTACCCGCGGGCGGGAGGGCCCCCTACGAGCAGTACTTC.

The chain couples TRBV6-5 to TRBJ2-5; tentative D call: TRBD2 (5 bases). CDR1 and CDR2 (germline): MNHEY, SVGAGI. The CDR3 sequence is 13 residues long. V dropped 6 bases and J dropped 3 bases, with 11 bases sitting between them. DNA for the CDR3: TGTGCCAGCAGCCCGTGGGGAGAAGAGACCCAGTACTTC. Protein product: CASSPWGEETQYF.

V usage is TRBV4-2 and J usage is TRBJ2-1; tentatively, D is TRBD2 (7 bases). V gave up 7 bases and J gave up 9 bases, with 19 bases separating them. This CDR3 has 14 residues. Germline lookup yields CDR1 LGHNA and CDR2 YNFKEQ. The CDR3 DNA follows: TGTGCCAGCACCCTTGAGGGGGGGGCTGGTGAGCAGTTCTTC. It yields the protein CASTLEGGAGEQFF.

The rearrangement uses TRBV19 and TRBJ2-7; 8 bases line up with TRBD1. Looked up from germline, CDR1 is LNHDA and CDR2 is SQIVND (reference sequence). Trimming removed 1 base from V and 1 base from J; junction bases left unmatched: 9. CDR3 length equals 17 residues. The CDR3 protein is CASSIGTRGRRSYEQYF. CDR3 DNA: TGTGCCAGTAGTATAGGAACCAGGGGGCGAAGGTCCTACGAGCAGTACTTC.

CDR3 nucleotides: TGTGCCAGCAGCCAAGTGGGGGGGCCGTCATCCTTCGGGTTCTTC. Its translation is CASSQVGGPSSFGFF. The rearrangement uses TRBV7-9 and TRBJ2-1, with D possibly being TRBD2 (7 bases). This CDR3 has 15 amino acids. CDR1 is SEHNR and CDR2 is FQNEAQ in the germline V gene (reference sequence). Between the trimmed V and J ends, which lost 5 bases and 15 bases, there was a span of 26 bases.

V gene TRBV5-1 combines with J gene TRBJ1-2, with TRBD1 matching over 12 bases. The length of the CDR3 is 14 residues. V lost 4 bases, J lost 7 bases, and 5 bases stayed unmatched. Germline V gives CDR1 SGHRS, CDR2 YFSETQ. CDR3 amino acids: CASSPGTGGFGYTF. CDR3 bases: TGCGCCAGCAGCCCCGGGACAGGGGGCTTTGGCTACACCTTC.

The chain carries TRBV27 and TRBJ1-5; D is unresolved. Germline values: CDR1 MNHEY, CDR2 SMNVEV (reference sequence). V was trimmed by 2 bases and J by 5 bases, leaving 7 bases between them. The CDR3 consists of 13 residues. CDR3 nucleotide sequence: TGTGCCAGCAGTTTAAGAGTGGATCAGCCCCAGCATTTT. Translating gives CASSLRVDQPQHF.

The rearrangement links TRBV13 to TRBJ1-4; D gene unclear. The CDR3 runs to 13 residues. V was shortened by 6 bases and J by 8 bases, with 13 bases between the two germline ends. Germline V gene sequence: CDR1 PRHDT, CDR2 FYEKMQ (reference sequence). The CDR3 DNA reads TGTGCCAGCAGAAGGGTTAGAGGGGAAAAACTGTTTTTT. Amino acids: CASRRVRGEKLFF.

V gene TRBV27 combines with J gene TRBJ2-2; TRBD1 is a possible D gene (5 bases). This CDR3 spans 15 amino acids. V lost 5 bases to trimming and J lost 0 bases, with 10 bases between them. Germline CDR1 is MNHEY and CDR2 is SMNVEV (reference sequence). CDR3 region: CASSRQYANTGELFF. The CDR3, as DNA: TGTGCCAGCAGTAGACAGTACGCGAACACCGGGGAGCTGTTTTTT.

The chain recombines TRBV30 with TRBJ2-3; TRBD1 is a possible D gene (6 bases). This CDR3 is built from 14 residues. Trimming pared 0 bases from V and 1 base from J, leaving 8 bases between. Germline CDR1 is GTSNPN and CDR2 is SVGIG (reference sequence). The CDR3: CAWSVAGGTDTQYF. DNA for the CDR3: TGTGCCTGGAGTGTGGCAGGGGGCACAGATACGCAGTATTTT.

On this clone: Other nucleotide sequences in the sample specify the same CDR3. The J gene is TRBJ1-1, the V gene TRBV2; D is unclear. This CDR3 is built from 13 residues. Trimming cost V 7 bases and J 2 bases, with 11 bases left between them. CDR1 is SNHLY and CDR2 is FYNNEI in the germline V gene. CDR3 loop: CASIREKNTEAFF. The CDR3 coding sequence is TGTGCCAGCATCCGGGAGAAAAACACTGAAGCTTTCTTT.